This T cell receptor beta chain was found in a study of blood T cell repertoires in COVID-19. At the level of the study: In each case, the material was cDNA or gDNA derived from T cells, B-cell-depleted T cells, or PBMCs.

This clone came up a few times. This table comes from immunoSEQ multiplex PCR, and its TCRdb copy is limited to in-frame clones, with some not included. The sample lists roughly 130,000 clones; about 88% were seen once. The CDR3 spans 15 residues. J was trimmed by 1 base and V by 5 bases; bases with no gene match: 6. Looked up from germline, CDR1 is LNHDA and CDR2 is SQIVND (reference sequence). The receptor was derived from a man over 45 with active COVID-19. The specimen sequenced was peripheral blood. The V call is TRBV19, the J call TRBJ2-5; 8 positions agree with TRBD1. CDR3 sequence: CASSDRGLSQETQYF. The CDR3, as DNA: TGTGCCAGTAGTGACAGGGGTCTATCCCAAGAGACCCAGTACTTC.